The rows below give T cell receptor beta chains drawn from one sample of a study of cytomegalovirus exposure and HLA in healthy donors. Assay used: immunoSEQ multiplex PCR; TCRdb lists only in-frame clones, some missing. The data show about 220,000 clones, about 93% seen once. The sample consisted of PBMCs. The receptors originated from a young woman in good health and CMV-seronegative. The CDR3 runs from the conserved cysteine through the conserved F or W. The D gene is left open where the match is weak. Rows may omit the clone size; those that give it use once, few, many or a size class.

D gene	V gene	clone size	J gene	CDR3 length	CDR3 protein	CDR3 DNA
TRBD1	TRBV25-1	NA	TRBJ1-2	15	CASSVAGTGGSGYTF	TGTGCCAGCAGCGTCGCCGGGACAGGGGGAAGTGGCTACACCTTC
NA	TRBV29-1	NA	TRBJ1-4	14	CSVSPPTTNEKLFF	TGCAGCGTTTCCCCACCTACAACTAATGAAAAACTGTTTTTT
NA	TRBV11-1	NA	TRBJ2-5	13	CASSFGIQETQYF	TGTGCCAGCAGCTTCGGGATCCAAGAGACCCAGTACTTC
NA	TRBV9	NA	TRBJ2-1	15	CASIRLESSYNEQFF	TGTGCCAGCATCCGCCTAGAGAGCTCCTACAATGAGCAGTTCTTC
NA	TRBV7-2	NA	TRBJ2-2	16	CASSSRTGRNTGELFF	TGTGCCAGCAGCTCGCGGACGGGGAGGAACACCGGGGAGCTGTTTTTT
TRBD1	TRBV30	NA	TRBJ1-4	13	CAWRGQGIEKLFF	TGTGCCTGGAGGGGACAGGGAATTGAAAAACTGTTTTTT
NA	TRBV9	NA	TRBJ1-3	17	CASSPMGGLLSGNTIYF	TGTGCCAGCAGCCCTATGGGGGGATTACTCTCTGGAAACACCATATATTTT
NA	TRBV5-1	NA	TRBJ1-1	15	CASSLEALGDTEAFF	TGCGCCAGCAGCTTGGAGGCTTTAGGGGACACTGAAGCTTTCTTT
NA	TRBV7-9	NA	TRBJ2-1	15	CASSSSASSYNEQFF	TGTGCCAGCAGCTCTAGCGCAAGCTCCTACAATGAGCAGTTCTTC
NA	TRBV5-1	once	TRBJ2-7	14	CASRDSYNSYEQYF	TGCGCCAGCAGAGACAGTTACAACTCCTACGAGCAGTACTTC
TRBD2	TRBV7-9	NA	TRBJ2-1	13	CASTPGGRNEQFF	TGTGCCAGCACCCCGGGGGGGAGGAATGAGCAGTTCTTC
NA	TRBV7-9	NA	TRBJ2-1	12	CASSWGPREQFF	TGTGCCAGCAGCTGGGGCCCCCGGGAGCAGTTCTTC
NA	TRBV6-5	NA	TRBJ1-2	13	CASSPAVNYGYTF	TGTGCCAGCAGCCCGGCGGTTAACTATGGCTACACCTTC
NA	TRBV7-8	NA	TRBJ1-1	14	CASSFQGRSTEAFF	TGTGCCAGCAGCTTCCAGGGGCGCAGCACTGAAGCTTTCTTT
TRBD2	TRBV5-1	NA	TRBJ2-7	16	CASSDGWTSGFYEQYF	TGCGCCAGCAGCGATGGATGGACTAGCGGGTTCTACGAGCAGTACTTC
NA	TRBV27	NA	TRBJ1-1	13	CASRLGGYTEAFF	TGTGCCAGCAGGCTCGGAGGTTACACTGAAGCTTTCTTT
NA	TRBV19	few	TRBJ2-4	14	CASSMQGSKNIQYF	TGTGCCAGTAGTATGCAGGGGTCCAAAAACATTCAGTACTTC
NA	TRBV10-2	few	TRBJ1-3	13	CASSETAGNTIYF	TGCGCCAGCAGTGAGACAGCAGGAAACACCATATATTTT
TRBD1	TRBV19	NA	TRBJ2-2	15	CASSARDRNTGELFF	TGTGCCAGTAGTGCCCGGGACAGGAACACCGGGGAGCTGTTTTTT
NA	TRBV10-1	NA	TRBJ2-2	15	CASTFPSPRGGELFF	TGCGCCAGCACCTTCCCTTCCCCTCGGGGCGGGGAGCTGTTTTTT
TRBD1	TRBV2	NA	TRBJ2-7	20	CASSESFLGLWGTGSYEQYF	TGTGCCAGCAGTGAATCGTTTCTGGGACTTTGGGGGACAGGGTCCTACGAGCAGTACTTC
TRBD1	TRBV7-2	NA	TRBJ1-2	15	CASSLRQGWDYGYTF	TGTGCCAGCAGCTTAAGACAGGGGTGGGACTATGGCTACACCTTC
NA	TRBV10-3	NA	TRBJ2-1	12	CAISESGVEQFF	TGTGCCATCAGTGAGTCGGGAGTTGAGCAGTTCTTC
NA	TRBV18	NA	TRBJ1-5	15	CASSPGRGDNQPQHF	TGTGCCAGCTCACCTGGCAGGGGCGACAATCAGCCCCAGCATTTT